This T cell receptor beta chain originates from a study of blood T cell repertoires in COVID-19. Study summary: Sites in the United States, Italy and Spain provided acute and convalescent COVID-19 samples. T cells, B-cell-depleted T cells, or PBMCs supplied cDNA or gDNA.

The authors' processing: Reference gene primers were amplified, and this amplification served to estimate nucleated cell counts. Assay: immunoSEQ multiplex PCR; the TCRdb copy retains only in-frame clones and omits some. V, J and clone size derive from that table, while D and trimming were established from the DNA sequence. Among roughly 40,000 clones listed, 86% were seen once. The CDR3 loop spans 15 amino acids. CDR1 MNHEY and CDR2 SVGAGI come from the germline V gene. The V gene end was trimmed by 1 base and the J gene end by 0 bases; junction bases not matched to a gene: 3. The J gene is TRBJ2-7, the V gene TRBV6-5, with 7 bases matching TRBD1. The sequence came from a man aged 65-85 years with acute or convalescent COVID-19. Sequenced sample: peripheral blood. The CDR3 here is CASSYWDSSSYEQYF. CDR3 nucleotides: TGTGCCAGCAGTTACTGGGACAGTTCCTCCTACGAGCAGTACTTC.